This T cell receptor beta chain was recorded in a study of blood T cell repertoires in COVID-19. Study in general: T cells, B-cell-depleted T cells, or PBMCs supplied cDNA or gDNA.

Clones were sequenced by immunoSEQ multiplex PCR, and TCRdb holds only the in-frame ones, with some missing. In the table there are 150,000 to 200,000 clones, 80% to 85% of which are singletons. The Seattle site enrolled patients during active infection and followed them longitudinally. Germline V gives CDR1 ENHRY, CDR2 SYGVKD. Trimming took 0 bases from V and 5 from J; bases not matched to a gene: 7. The CDR3 covers 17 residues. The chain joins TRBV10-3 to TRBJ1-5; 10 positions agree with TRBD1. The sequenced material came from peripheral blood. The TCR was taken from a woman aged 70-85 years with COVID-19, enrolled during active disease. The CDR3 is CAISESMRGTGDQPQHF. The CDR3 DNA sequence: TGTGCCATCAGTGAGTCTATGAGGGGGACAGGGGATCAGCCCCAGCATTTT.